This T cell receptor (beta chain) appears in the sequencing data of a study of blood T cell repertoires in COVID-19. Whole-study context: Samples of COVID-19 (acute and convalescent) were obtained from the United States, Italy and Spain.

V dropped 9 bases and J dropped 7 bases, with 15 bases sitting between them. Germline V gene sequence: CDR1 LNHDA, CDR2 SQIVND (reference sequence). The CDR3 sequence is 13 residues long. Adults between about 18 and 95 years of age took part from approximately 24 US areas. Assay: immunoSEQ multiplex PCR; the TCRdb copy retains only in-frame clones and omits some. The table has approximately 150,000 clones, approximately 80% seen once. The sample was PBMCs or T cells enriched from blood (not recorded which). This chain connects TRBV19 to TRBJ1-4; possibly TRBD1 for D (5 bases). The receptor comes from a man in his forties or fifties in a cohort exposed to, infected with or recovered from COVID-19 (not recorded which). The CDR3 DNA follows: TGTGCCAGCCATCGACAGAGAGGTGAAAAACTGTTTTTT. It is translated as CASHRQRGEKLFF.